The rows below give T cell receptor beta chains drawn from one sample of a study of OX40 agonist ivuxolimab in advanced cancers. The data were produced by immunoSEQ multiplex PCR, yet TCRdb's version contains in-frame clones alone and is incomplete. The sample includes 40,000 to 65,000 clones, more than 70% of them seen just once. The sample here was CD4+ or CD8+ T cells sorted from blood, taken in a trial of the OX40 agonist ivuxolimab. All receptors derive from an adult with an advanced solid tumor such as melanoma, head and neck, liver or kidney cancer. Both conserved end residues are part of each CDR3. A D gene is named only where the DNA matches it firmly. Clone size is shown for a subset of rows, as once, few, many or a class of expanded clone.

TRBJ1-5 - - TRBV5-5 TGTGCCAGCAGCTTGCGACAGATCAATCAGCCCCAGCATTTT CASSLRQINQPQHF
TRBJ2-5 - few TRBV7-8 TGTGCCAGCAGCTTAGCAACAGCGAGTCAGACCCAGTACTTC CASSLATASQTQYF
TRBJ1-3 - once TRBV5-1 TGCGCCAGCAGCTTGGCGGGGCGTCAAGACACCATATATTTT CASSLAGRQDTIYF
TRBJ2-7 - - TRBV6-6 TGTGCCAGCAGGACTTCCGGGACATCTGAGCAGTACTTC CASRTSGTSEQYF
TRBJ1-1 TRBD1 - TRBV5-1 TGCGCCAGCAGCTTGATCAGGGGGCGTATCACTGAAGCTTTCTTT CASSLIRGRITEAFF
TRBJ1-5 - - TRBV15 TGTGCCACCAGCAGAGGGGGGGGATTACCTCAGCCCCAGCATTTT CATSRGGGLPQPQHF
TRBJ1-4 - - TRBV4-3 TGCGCCAGCAGCGGGTCCCCAGGGGAAAAACTGTTTTTT CASSGSPGEKLFF
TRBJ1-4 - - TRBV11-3 TGTGCCAGCAGCCGCAGGGACGGGGCTAATGAAAAACTGTTTTTT CASSRRDGANEKLFF
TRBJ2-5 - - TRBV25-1 TGTGCCAGCAGTACCCACCTCATAGCCCAAAGCGAGACCCAGTACTTC CASSTHLIAQSETQYF
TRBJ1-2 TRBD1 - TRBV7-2 TGTGCCAGCACTGATGGAAGGGGGCTTAACTATGGCTACACCTTC CASTDGRGLNYGYTF
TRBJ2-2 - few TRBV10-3 TGTGCCATCAGTGTCAGTCAACGAGGGACGACCGGGGAGCTGTTTTTT CAISVSQRGTTGELFF
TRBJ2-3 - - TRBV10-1 TGCGCCAGCAGTGAGTCGGGGGGACCCAACACAGATACGCAGTATTTT CASSESGGPNTDTQYF
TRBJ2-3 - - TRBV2 TGTGCCGGACAAGGGACACCCCGCTCCACAGATACGCAGTATTTT CAGQGTPRSTDTQYF
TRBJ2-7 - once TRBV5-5 TGTGCCAGCAGTGCAGTCCCCCCAGGGGCGGAAATGTTGAAGTCCTACGAGCAGTACTTC CASSAVPPGAEMLKSYEQYF
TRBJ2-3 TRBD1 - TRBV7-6 TGTGCCAGCAGCCTAGGGACAGGAGATACGCAGTATTTT CASSLGTGDTQYF
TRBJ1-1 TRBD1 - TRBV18 TGTGCCAGCTCACCCAAGCAGGGGGTGAACACTGAAGCTTTCTTT CASSPKQGVNTEAFF
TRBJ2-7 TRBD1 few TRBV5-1 TGCGCCAGCAGCTTGGGGGCAGGGGGCAGCTCCTACGAGCAGTACTTC CASSLGAGGSSYEQYF
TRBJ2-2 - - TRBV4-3 TGCGCCAGCAGCCAAGATGAAGTTTACACCGGGGAGCTGTTTTTT CASSQDEVYTGELFF
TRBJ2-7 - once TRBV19 TGTGCCAGTAGTCGACGTATAGAATCCTACGAGCAGTACTTC CASSRRIESYEQYF
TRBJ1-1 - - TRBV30 TGTGCCTGGAGTGGTGCAGCGACCTTGAACACTGAAGCTTTCTTT CAWSGAATLNTEAFF
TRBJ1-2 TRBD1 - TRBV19 TGTGCCAGTAGTACCCGGACAGGGGGCCCTAACTATGGCTACACCTTC CASSTRTGGPNYGYTF
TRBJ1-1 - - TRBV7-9 TGTGCCAGCAGCTTAGACTTAGAAGCTTTCTTT CASSLDLEAFF
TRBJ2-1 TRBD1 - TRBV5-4 TGTGCCAGCAGCTCTACGGACAGGGCGTATGAGCAGTTCTTC CASSSTDRAYEQFF
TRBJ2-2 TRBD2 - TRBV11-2 TGTGCCAGCAGCTCATCCTTATTGGGCGGGAGGCGTACCGGGGAGCTGTTTTTT CASSSSLLGGRRTGELFF
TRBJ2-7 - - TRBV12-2 TGTGCAAGTCGCAGCCCGGGCGCATCCTACGAGCAGTACTTC CASRSPGASYEQYF
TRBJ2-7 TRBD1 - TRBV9 TGTGCCAGCAGCGAACAGACAGGGGGCTCGTACGAGCAGTACTTC CASSEQTGGSYEQYF
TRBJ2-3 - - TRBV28 TGTGCCAGCAGTTCAGCGGGCACAGATACGCAGTATTTT CASSSAGTDTQYF
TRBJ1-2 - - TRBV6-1 TGTGCCAGCAGTGATTTCGGGGTAGGACAGAGTAATGGCTACACCTTC CASSDFGVGQSNGYTF
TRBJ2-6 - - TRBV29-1 TGCAGCGTTGAAGGATCTGGGGCCAACGTCCTGACTTTC CSVEGSGANVLTF
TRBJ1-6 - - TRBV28 TGTGCCAGCAGTTTAAGTCCCAGGCCCCTCCACTTT CASSLSPRPLHF
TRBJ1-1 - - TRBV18 TGTGCCAGCTCATCATACAGGGATGCAGCTTTCTTT CASSSYRDAAFF
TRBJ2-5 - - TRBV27 TGTGCCAGCAGCCTCGGGGAGACCCAGTACTTC CASSLGETQYF
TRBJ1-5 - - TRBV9 TGTGCCAGCAGCGAGGGGCCTTATAGCAATCAGCCCCAGCATTTT CASSEGPYSNQPQHF
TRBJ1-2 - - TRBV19 TGTGCCAGTAGTATCCCCCTGGGCGGAACCTATGGCTACACCTTC CASSIPLGGTYGYTF
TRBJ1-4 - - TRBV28 TGTGCCAGCAGCCAATCGGGAGAGGATGAAAAACTGTTTTTT CASSQSGEDEKLFF
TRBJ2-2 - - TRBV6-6 TGTGCCAGCAGCTTACAGGGCATCCTCTCGGGGGAGCTGTCTTTT CASSLQGILSGELSF
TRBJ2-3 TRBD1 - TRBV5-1 TGCGCCAGCAGTAGGGGGCCGGGAGATACGCAGTATTTT CASSRGPGDTQYF
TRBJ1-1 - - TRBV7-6 TGTGCCAGCAGCTCTATAGGTCCTGAAGCTTTCTTT CASSSIGPEAFF
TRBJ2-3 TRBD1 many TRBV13 TGTGCCAGTGGCGATCTAGGGGGCCCCCGCACAGATACGCAGTATTTT CASGDLGGPRTDTQYF
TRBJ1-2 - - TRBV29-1 TGCAGCGCAGGCGACAGGACTGGCTACACCTTC CSAGDRTGYTF
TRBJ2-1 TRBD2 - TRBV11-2 TGTGCCAGCAGCTTAGGACTAGCGGGAGGGCCCGACAATGAGCAGTTCTTC CASSLGLAGGPDNEQFF
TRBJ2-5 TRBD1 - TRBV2 TGTGCCAGCAGTGTAGGGTGGGGACAGGGGACCCAAGAGACCCAGTACTTC CASSVGWGQGTQETQYF
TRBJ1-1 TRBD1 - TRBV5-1 TGCGCCAGCAGTCAACAGGGGATTGGCGCTGAAGCTTTCTTT CASSQQGIGAEAFF
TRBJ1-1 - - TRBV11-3 TGTGCCAGCAGCTTAGAATGGGCTGAAGCTTTCTTT CASSLEWAEAFF
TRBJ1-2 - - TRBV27 TGTGCCAGCAGTTTATTTGCTAACTATGGCTACACCTTC CASSLFANYGYTF
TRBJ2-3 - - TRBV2 TGTGCCAGCAGTGAATTATCTACCGCGGGGGATACGCAGTATTTT CASSELSTAGDTQYF